The rows below give T cell receptor beta chains drawn from one sample of a study of human T cells and chemical hapten exposure. MiXCR, run by TCRdb on the RACE reads, gives a single entry per CDR3 protein. The data contain about 71,000 distinct CDR3 sequences, roughly 10% of them singletons. Material: whole blood, obtained in connection with sensitization to the hapten diphenylcyclopropenone (DPC). Receptor source: a woman aged 45-59 years with alopecia areata. Some clones in this sample may be carry-over from other donors' samples. Both conserved end residues are part of each CDR3. The D gene is left open where the match is weak. A clone size is listed for some rows: how often the clone was seen (once, few, many), or a class if it is expanded.

TRBV5-1	many	.	TRBJ1-5	CASSLGPGSNQPQHF	TGCGCCAGCAGTCTCGGCCCCGGCAGCAATCAGCCCCAGCATTTT
TRBV5-1	many	.	TRBJ1-1	CASSPGRSMKGTEAFF	TGCGCCAGCAGCCCCGGACGGTCCATGAAGGGGACTGAAGCTTTCTTT
TRBV7-2	many	.	TRBJ2-3	CASSLTRGDTQYF	TGTGCCAGCAGCTTGACGCGAGGGGATACGCAGTATTTT
TRBV6-6	.	TRBD1	TRBJ1-5	CASTRGERQPQHF	TGTGCCAGCACCAGGGGGGAGAGGCAGCCCCAGCATTTT
TRBV29-1	.	TRBD1	TRBJ1-2	CSVAGDRAGYTF	TGCAGCGTTGCGGGGGACAGGGCTGGCTACACCTTC
TRBV7-2	many	.	TRBJ1-6	CASSLLRDNSPLHF	TGTGCCAGCAGCTTATTGAGAGATAATTCACCCCTCCACTTT
TRBV29-1	many	.	TRBJ1-1	CSVVYTEAFF	TGCAGCGTTGTTTACACTGAAGCTTTCTTT
TRBV18	many	.	TRBJ2-5	CASSPPSAVRETQYF	TGTGCCAGCTCACCACCGTCGGCAGTCCGAGAGACCCAGTACTTC
TRBV11-1	many	.	TRBJ2-5	CASSFNLGNQETQYF	TGTGCCAGCAGCTTCAATCTCGGAAACCAAGAGACCCAGTACTTC
TRBV28	many	.	TRBJ2-7	CASSPNSPPEDEQYF	TGTGCCAGCAGTCCAAACTCCCCACCGGAGGACGAGCAGTACTTC
TRBV5-1	many	.	TRBJ2-1	CASSINWDSDYNEQFF	TGCGCCAGCAGCATAAACTGGGACTCCGACTACAATGAGCAGTTCTTC
TRBV6-5	many	TRBD2	TRBJ2-4	CASSSYPPTSGVLTIQYF	TGTGCCAGCAGTTCATATCCTCCCACTAGCGGGGTACTTACCATTCAGTACTTC
TRBV4-3	many	.	TRBJ1-2	CASSQSRDGNYGYTF	TGCGCCAGCAGCCAGAGTCGGGACGGAAACTATGGCTACACCTTC
TRBV4-1	few	TRBD1	TRBJ2-1	CASSQAEQGYNEQFF	TGCGCCAGCAGCCAAGCTGAACAGGGGTACAATGAGCAGTTCTTC
TRBV28	.	.	TRBJ1-1	CASSFTGGNTEAFF	TGTGCCAGCAGTTTTACCGGTGGAAACACTGAAGCTTTCTTT
TRBV3-1	few	TRBD2	TRBJ2-7	CASSQEGPLAVVF	TGTGCCAGCAGCCAAGAGGGGCCCCTAGCGGTCGTCTTC
TRBV20-1	.	TRBD2	TRBJ2-3	CSAEAGGYTDTQYF	TGCAGTGCGGAAGCGGGGGGTTACACAGATACGCAGTATTTT
TRBV5-5	many	TRBD2	TRBJ2-5	CASSLAGLSGRAVETQYF	TGTGCCAGCAGCTTGGCCGGGTTAAGCGGGAGGGCGGTGGAGACCCAGTACTTC
TRBV20-1	few	.	TRBJ2-3	CSARIPSDTQYF	TGCAGTGCTAGGATCCCCTCAGATACGCAGTATTTT
TRBV6-5	.	.	TRBJ2-7	CASRDLRGQYF	TGTGCCAGCAGGGACCTACGAGGGCAGTACTTC
TRBV27	.	.	TRBJ2-1	CASSLDGGSYNEQFF	TGTGCCAGCAGTTTAGATGGGGGGAGCTACAATGAGCAGTTCTTC
TRBV5-5	many	.	TRBJ1-1	CASSLLRATEAFF	TGTGCCAGCAGCTTGCTCAGGGCCACTGAAGCTTTCTTT
TRBV10-2	many	TRBD1	TRBJ1-1	CASSLHIGGRGLGGTEAFF	TGCGCCAGCAGCCTCCATATTGGCGGCAGGGGGCTAGGGGGCACTGAAGCTTTCTTT
TRBV18	many	.	TRBJ1-4	CASSPGANEKLFF	TGTGCCAGCTCACCAGGGGCTAATGAAAAACTGTTTTTT
TRBV7-2	.	.	TRBJ2-3	CASSLGAGDTQYF	TGTGCCAGCAGCCTGGGGGCTGGAGATACGCAGTATTTT
TRBV6-5	many	.	TRBJ1-5	CASSFPNQPQHF	TGTGCCAGCAGTTTCCCTAATCAGCCCCAGCATTTT
TRBV10-3	many	.	TRBJ2-2	CAISESAGAGELFF	TGTGCCATCAGTGAGTCGGCCGGTGCCGGGGAGCTGTTTTTT
TRBV4-2	many	TRBD2	TRBJ2-5	CASSKGLAGVETQYF	TGTGCCAGCAGCAAAGGACTAGCGGGAGTAGAGACCCAGTACTTC
TRBV7-9	many	.	TRBJ1-4	CASSLVGGTGQIATNEKLFF	TGTGCCAGCAGCTTAGTGGGCGGAACTGGACAGATCGCAACTAATGAAAAACTGTTTTTT
TRBV20-1	.	TRBD1	TRBJ2-2	CSARRTGGPNTGELFF	TGCAGTGCTAGACGTACAGGGGGTCCGAACACCGGGGAGCTGTTTTTT
TRBV12-3/TRBV12-4	many	.	TRBJ1-4	CASTPGEKLFF	TGTGCCAGCACCCCGGGTGAAAAACTGTTTTTT
TRBV12-3/TRBV12-4	.	.	TRBJ1-6	CASNLGRSPLHF	TGTGCCAGCAATTTAGGGCGGTCACCCCTCCACTTT
TRBV11-1	many	.	TRBJ2-7	CASSYQRSSSYEQYF	TGTGCCAGCAGCTACCAGAGGTCGAGCTCCTACGAGCAGTACTTC
TRBV12-3/TRBV12-4	.	TRBD1	TRBJ2-7	CASSSGQGYEQYF	TGTGCCAGCAGTTCAGGACAGGGCTACGAGCAGTACTTC
TRBV28	.	.	TRBJ2-5	CASRPDSQETQYF	TGTGCCAGCAGGCCGGACAGCCAAGAGACCCAGTACTTC
TRBV9	.	.	TRBJ1-2	CASSSHRVGYGYTF	TGTGCCAGCAGCTCCCACAGGGTTGGATATGGCTACACCTTC
TRBV7-2	few	TRBD1	TRBJ2-2	CASSFGQVSNTGELFF	TGTGCCAGCAGCTTCGGACAGGTTTCGAACACCGGGGAGCTGTTTTTT
TRBV10-3	.	.	TRBJ2-5	CAIRTPVQETQYF	TGTGCCATCAGAACCCCAGTTCAAGAGACCCAGTACTTC
TRBV28	.	TRBD1	TRBJ1-2	CASRPGQGSYGYTF	TGTGCCAGCAGACCAGGACAGGGGAGCTATGGCTACACCTTC
TRBV11-2	few	.	TRBJ1-4	CASSPIGPTNEKLFF	TGTGCCAGCAGCCCAATCGGACCAACTAATGAAAAACTGTTTTTT
TRBV6-6	few	TRBD1	TRBJ1-6	CASSDRQQGYNSPLHF	TGTGCCAGCAGTGACAGGCAACAGGGGTACAATTCACCCCTCCACTTT
TRBV28	many	TRBD1	TRBJ1-5	CASSSGQGDQPQHF	TGTGCCAGCAGTTCGGGACAGGGAGACCAGCCCCAGCATTTT
TRBV29-1	.	.	TRBJ2-3	CSVDQGTQYF	TGCAGCGTTGACCAGGGGACGCAGTATTTT
TRBV29-1	many	.	TRBJ1-1	CSVVSGAEAFF	TGCAGCGTTGTCTCAGGGGCTGAAGCTTTCTTT